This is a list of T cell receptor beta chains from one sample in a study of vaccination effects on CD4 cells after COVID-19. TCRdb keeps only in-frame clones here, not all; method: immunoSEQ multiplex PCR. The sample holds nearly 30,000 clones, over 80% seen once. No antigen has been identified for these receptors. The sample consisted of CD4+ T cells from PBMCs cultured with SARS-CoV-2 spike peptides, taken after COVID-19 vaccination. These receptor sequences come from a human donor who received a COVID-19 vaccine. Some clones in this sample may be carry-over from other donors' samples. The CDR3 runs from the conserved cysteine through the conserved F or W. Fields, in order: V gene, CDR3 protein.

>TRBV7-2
CASSSSPGTGTQYF
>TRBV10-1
CASSPGQGGTGELFF
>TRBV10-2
CASSRGGETQYF
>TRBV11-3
CASSLIAGVGGELFF
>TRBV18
CASSGTGGLDQPQHF
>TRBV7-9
CAATSGVNTEAFF
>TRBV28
CASRNRDRGLGEQFF
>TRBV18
CASSPPEGANYGYTF
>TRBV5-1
CASSWAQGTSTDTEAFF
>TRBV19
CASSTYRQGDLAKNIQYF
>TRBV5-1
CASSLTTDTQYF
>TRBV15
CATSRDRGLVSNQPQHF
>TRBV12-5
CASGLTAETDTQYF
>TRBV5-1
CASSSGTGPGNADTQYF
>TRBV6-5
CASSYSVLDEAFF
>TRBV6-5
CASRIQGRHGYTF
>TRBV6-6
CASSPDSSGNTIYF
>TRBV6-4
CASVRGREKLFF
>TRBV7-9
CASSSKPDLSSYNEQFF
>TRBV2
CASSTSFEQFF
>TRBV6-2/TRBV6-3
CASSPRRGSVIAEAFF
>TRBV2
CASNARGLSNQPQHF
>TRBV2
CASSNTGPGNTIYF
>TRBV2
CASSGTGDSPLHF
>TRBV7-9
CASSLQGNSPLHF
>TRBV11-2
CASSSVQLRTDTQYF
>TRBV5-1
CASSLSYGNNEQFF
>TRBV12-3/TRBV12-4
CASSLRGVETQYF
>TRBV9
CASSVGQGKETQYF
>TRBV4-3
CASSRSGRDYGYTF
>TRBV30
CAWSVGTSGVNEQFF
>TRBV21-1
CASSKEGKDTQYF
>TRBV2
CASSGSDQPQHF